This T cell receptor (beta chain) was identified in a study of cytomegalovirus exposure and HLA in healthy donors. Details on this clone: Antigen: not known.

Study-level points and caveats: Across donors, most TCRs were seen rarely, yet some public ones were widespread. Another analysis was done later, and it associated roughly 15,000 TCR beta sequences with HLA alleles at 0.05 false discovery rate.

PCR used 60 Vbeta primers and 13 Jbeta primers. Clones were read by immunoSEQ multiplex PCR, and TCRdb kept only the in-frame ones, dropping some. Among over 130,000 clones listed, more than 65% were seen once. Sequencing was performed on PBMCs. The sequence was obtained from a woman in her twenties or thirties in good health and CMV-seronegative.

The CDR3 spells CASSLVGTTSYEQYF. As DNA, the CDR3 is TGTGCCAGCAGCTTAGTGGGGACTACCTCCTACGAGCAGTACTTC. The chain has TRBV7-9 and TRBJ2-7; TRBD2 matches at 7 bases. J was trimmed by 0 bases and V by 1 base; bases with no gene match: 3. The CDR3 extends over 15 amino acids. Germline V CDR1 and CDR2: SEHNR, FQNEAQ (reference sequence).